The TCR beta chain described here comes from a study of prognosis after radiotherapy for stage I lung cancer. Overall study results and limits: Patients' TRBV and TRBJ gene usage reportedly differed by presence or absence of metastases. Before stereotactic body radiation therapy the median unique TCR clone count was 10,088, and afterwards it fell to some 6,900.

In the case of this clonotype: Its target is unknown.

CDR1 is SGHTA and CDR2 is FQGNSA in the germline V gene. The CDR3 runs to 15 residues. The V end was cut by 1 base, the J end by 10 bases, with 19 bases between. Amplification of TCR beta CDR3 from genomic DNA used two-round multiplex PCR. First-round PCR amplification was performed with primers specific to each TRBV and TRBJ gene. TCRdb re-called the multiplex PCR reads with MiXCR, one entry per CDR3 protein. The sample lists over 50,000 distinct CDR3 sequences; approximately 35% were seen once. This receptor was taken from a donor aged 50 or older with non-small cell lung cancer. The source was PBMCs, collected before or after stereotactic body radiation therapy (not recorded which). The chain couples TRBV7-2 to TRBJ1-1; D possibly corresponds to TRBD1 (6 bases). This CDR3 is CASSLVHGGRGGAFF. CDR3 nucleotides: TGTGCCAGCAGCTTAGTACATGGAGGGAGGGGGGGAGCTTTCTTT.